This TCR beta chain is from a study of T cells in Graves' hyperthyroidism and ophthalmopathy. The TCR beta CDR3 regions underwent amplification using RNA transcripts as the source. The HTBI primer set was used in a first-round RT-PCR of the TCR CDR3. TCRdb redid the calling of the multiplex PCR reads with MiXCR, one entry per CDR3 protein. Among about 500,000 distinct CDR3 sequences listed, roughly 17% were seen once. The study, taken as a whole, reports: Stable hyperthyroidism was told apart from ophthalmopathy by a model built on 13 V-J features.

V was clipped by 6 bases and J by 2 bases; unmatched bases: 3. The CDR3 spans 14 residues. The V gene's germline CDR1 is MNHEY and CDR2 SVGEGT. This clonotype was seen ten or more times. Its antigen is currently unknown. The chain has TRBV6-2 or TRBV6-3 and TRBJ2-7; TRBD1 aligns across 11 bases. The receptor's source is a young woman with Graves' ophthalmopathy. Source material: blood. Written as DNA, the CDR3 is TGTGCCAGCAGCCAGGGACAGGGGGCCTACGAGCAGTACTTC. It yields the protein CASSQGQGAYEQYF.